This entry lists 21 T cell receptor beta chains sequenced from one sample in a study of graft-versus-host responses after intestinal transplantation. Their antigens are not known. Method: immunoSEQ multiplex PCR; TCRdb's copy keeps in-frame clones and lacks some. This sample has tens of thousands of clones, with about 94% found just once. The sequencing used unstimulated CD4+ T cells sorted from spleen or lymph node cells, collected before transplant. These receptors originate from a human donor who was the organ donor for an intestinal transplant.

V is TRBV7-9 and J is TRBJ1-4, with unresolved D. Per the germline V gene, CDR1 is SEHNR and CDR2 is FQNEAQ (reference sequence). The CDR3 is 13 residues long. V gave up 3 bases and J gave up 8 bases, with 10 bases separating them. The CDR3 DNA is TGTGCCAGCAGCTTTCCGGGGTGGGAAAAACTGTTTTTT. Translated, it gives CASSFPGWEKLFF.

This clone was seen just once. This chain joins TRBV6-1 and TRBJ1-2; the match to TRBD1 covers 8 bases. Losses at the gene ends were 5 bases for V and 8 bases for J; bases not matched to a gene: 10. Germline lookup yields CDR1 MNHNS and CDR2 SASEGT. CDR3 size: 14 residues. Here the CDR3 reads CASSRFRGQRGYTF. CDR3 nucleotide sequence: TGTGCCAGCAGTCGGTTCAGGGGGCAAAGGGGCTACACCTTC.

As DNA, the CDR3 is TGTGCCAGCAGGAGCGGACAGGGCACCTACGAGCAGTACTTC. Translating gives CASRSGQGTYEQYF. The chain has TRBV25-1 and TRBJ2-7, with TRBD1 matching over 8 bases. There are 14 residues in the CDR3. V lost 6 bases and J lost 2; bases outside the gene matches: 6. CDR1 is MGHDK and CDR2 is SYGVNS in the germline V gene.

The rearrangement links TRBV11-1 to TRBJ2-6; perhaps D is TRBD1 or TRBD2 (5 bases each). Germline assignment: CDR1 SGHAT and CDR2 FQDESV (reference sequence). The CDR3 spans 17 residues. V was trimmed by 5 bases and J by 0 bases, leaving 14 bases between them. The CDR3 DNA reads as TGTGCCAGCAGCCGGGATACAGGATTCTCTGGGGCCAACGTCCTGACTTTC. This gives the protein CASSRDTGFSGANVLTF.

The chain couples TRBV10-3 to TRBJ1-2; maybe TRBD1 (5 bases). Germline CDR1 reads ENHRY; CDR2 reads SYGVKD. Trimming took off 9 bases at V and 2 bases at J, with 13 bases between the two ends. The CDR3 covers 13 residues. The CDR3 sequence is CAIREWGNYGYTF. The CDR3 nucleotides read TGTGCCATTCGGGAGTGGGGGAACTATGGCTACACCTTC.

This chain connects TRBV6-1 to TRBJ2-4; 7 bases are shared with TRBD1. The length of the CDR3 is 13 residues. Unmatched junction bases numbered 4, after V lost 4 bases and J lost 7 bases. In germline, CDR1 is MNHNS, CDR2 SASEGT. CDR3 residues: CASSGQGLNIQYF. CDR3 DNA sequence: TGTGCCAGCAGTGGACAGGGTCTGAACATTCAGTACTTC.

This clone occurred once. The chain is built from TRBV11-2 and TRBJ2-1, with a possible D match to TRBD2 (5 bases). This CDR3 spans 16 amino acids. Trimming took off 5 bases at V and 0 bases at J, with 14 bases between the two ends. Germline CDR1 is SGHAT and CDR2 is FQNNGV. CDR3 DNA: TGTGCCAGCAGCCTCGAACTAGGCTCCTCCTACAATGAGCAGTTCTTC. Translated: CASSLELGSSYNEQFF. The whole variable domain, remainder taken from reference TRBV11-2 and TRBJ2-1, is EAGVAQSPRYKIIEKRQSVAFWCNPISGHATLYWYQQILGQGPKLLIQFQNNGVVDDSQLPKDRFSAERLKGVDSTLKIQPAKLEDSAVYLCASSLELGSSYNEQFFGPGTRLTVL.

The CDR3 bases are TGTGCCAGCAGTTACGGGGGGCAGGATGAAAAACTGTTTTTT. This sequence encodes CASSYGGQDEKLFF. The J gene is TRBJ1-4, the V gene TRBV6-5, with D possibly being TRBD1 (6 bases). Trimming pared 2 bases from V and 6 bases from J, leaving 10 bases between. Germline CDR1 reads MNHEY; CDR2 reads SVGAGI. The CDR3 runs to 14 residues.

This clone has a single count. The rearrangement links TRBV30 to TRBJ2-2; the D is unclear. Trimming pared 4 bases from V and 3 bases from J, leaving 15 bases between. Looked up from germline, CDR1 is GTSNPN and CDR2 is SVGIG (reference sequence). The CDR3 totals 15 residues. This chain's CDR3 is CAWMENWADTGELFF. CDR3 nucleotide sequence: TGTGCCTGGATGGAGAACTGGGCGGACACCGGGGAGCTGTTTTTT.

The genes are TRBV30 and TRBJ2-5; 8 bases agree with TRBD2. Germline CDR1 is GTSNPN and CDR2 is SVGIG (reference sequence). Trimming removed 4 bases from V and 2 bases from J; junction bases left unmatched: 9. The CDR3 is 15 amino acids. The CDR3 reads CAWISSGGIQETQYF. The CDR3 nucleotides are TGTGCCTGGATATCCAGCGGGGGTATACAAGAGACCCAGTACTTC.

This clone was seen a single time. Here the CDR3 reads CASSPQNSNQPQHF. The CDR3 coding sequence is TGTGCCAGTAGTCCTCAAAATAGCAATCAGCCCCAGCATTTT. V is TRBV19 and J is TRBJ1-5; no firm D call. The CDR3 loop spans 14 amino acids. Germline V gene data show CDR1 as LNHDA and CDR2 as SQIVND (reference sequence). V was shortened by 5 bases and J by 0 bases, with 8 bases between the two germline ends.

V is TRBV30 and J is TRBJ1-2; TRBD1 might be the D (5 bases). Germline V gene lookup returns CDR1 GTSNPN and CDR2 SVGIG (reference sequence). This CDR3 is 13 amino acids long. The germline V and J ends were trimmed by 0 bases and 0 bases, with 5 bases remaining between them. CDR3 residues: CAWSVQANYGYTF. CDR3 in DNA: TGTGCCTGGAGTGTACAGGCTAACTATGGCTACACCTTC.

This chain connects TRBV7-9 to TRBJ1-5; 7 nucleotides match TRBD1. J lost 3 bases, V lost 1 base, and 6 bases had no gene match. Per germline, CDR1 SEHNR and CDR2 FQNEAQ (reference sequence). This CDR3 region has 16 residues. CDR3 sequence (DNA): TGTGCCAGCAGCTTAGGGACAGGAAGGACCAATCAGCCCCAGCATTTT. This gives the protein CASSLGTGRTNQPQHF.

The V gene is TRBV7-8, the J gene TRBJ1-5, with D maybe TRBD1 (6 bases). Trimming stripped 3 bases from V and 5 bases from J, with 17 bases between. The CDR3 contains 16 residues. The germline V gene has CDR1 SGHVS and CDR2 FQNEAQ. CDR3 nucleotide sequence: TGTGCCAGCAGCTTCATTCAGGTCAGGGGTGATCAGCCCCAGCATTTT. Amino acids: CASSFIQVRGDQPQHF.

This chain connects TRBV28 to TRBJ1-2; D is unclear. Trimming pared 1 base from V and 3 bases from J, leaving 3 bases between. The CDR3 is 12 amino acids. Germline V CDR1 and CDR2: MDHEN, SYDVKM. The CDR3 region is CASSLLDYGYTF. The DNA for the CDR3 is TGTGCCAGCAGTTTATTAGACTATGGCTACACCTTC.

The rearrangement links TRBV2 to TRBJ2-2; 9 bases are a match to TRBD2. Trimming cost V 4 bases and J 4 bases; bases outside gene matches: 7. There are 16 residues in the CDR3. CDR1 and CDR2 from the germline V gene are SNHLY and FYNNEI. The CDR3 region has the DNA TGTGCCAGCAGTGGCGCGGGGGGGTTTTTCACCGGGGAGCTGTTTTTT. This sequence encodes CASSGAGGFFTGELFF.

The CDR3 DNA is TGTGCCAGCAGTGGATTCGGGGGATCACCCCTCCACTTT. It codes for CASSGFGGSPLHF. The genes are TRBV6-1 and TRBJ1-6; D may be TRBD1 (5 bases). The germline V and J ends were trimmed by 4 bases and 10 bases, with 11 bases remaining between them. The germline CDR1 and CDR2 sequences are MNHNS and SASEGT. The CDR3 length is 13 residues.

This chain uses TRBV5-1 with TRBJ2-4; 7 bases agree with TRBD2. There are 15 residues in the CDR3. Germline assignment: CDR1 SGHRS and CDR2 YFSETQ. The ends lost 1 base at V and 1 base at J; junction bases unmatched: 2. CDR3 coding DNA: TGCGCCAGCAGCTTGAATAGCGGGGCCAAAAACATTCAGTACTTC. Translating it yields CASSLNSGAKNIQYF. Drawing the rest from reference TRBV5-1 and TRBJ2-4, the complete variable domain is KAGVTQTPRYLIKTRGQQVTLSCSPISGHRSVSWYQQTPGQGLQFLFEYFSETQRNKGNFPGRFSGRQFSNSRSEMNVSTLELGDSALYLCASSLNSGAKNIQYFGAGTRLSVL.

The genes are TRBV6-7 and TRBJ1-4; TRBD1 is a possible D gene (6 bases). TRBV6-7 is filed as an ORF, its function uncertain. Trimming pared 0 bases from V and 0 bases from J, leaving 8 bases between. The CDR3 covers 16 residues. CDR3 DNA sequence: TGTGCCAGCAGTTACTCAGGGGGGGCAACTAATGAAAAACTGTTTTTT. Its protein product is CASSYSGGATNEKLFF.

The V gene is TRBV5-1, the J gene TRBJ2-1; possible D gene TRBD2, 6 bases. Germline lookup yields CDR1 SGHRS and CDR2 YFSETQ. Trimming left V 4 bases short and J 0 bases short, with 11 bases between. The CDR3 consists of 15 residues. The CDR3 DNA reads as TGCGCCAGCAGCCCGCGGGGTAGCTCCTACAATGAGCAGTTCTTC. Its protein product is CASSPRGSSYNEQFF.

This clone showed up just once. The chain has TRBV19 and TRBJ1-6; no definite D call. This CDR3 has 13 amino acids. Trimming removed 4 bases at V and 12 bases at J, with 13 bases between. From germline, CDR1 is LNHDA and CDR2 SQIVND (reference sequence). The CDR3 sequence is CASSRAVVGPLHF. The CDR3 DNA is TGTGCCAGTAGTAGGGCGGTTGTTGGACCCCTCCACTTT.